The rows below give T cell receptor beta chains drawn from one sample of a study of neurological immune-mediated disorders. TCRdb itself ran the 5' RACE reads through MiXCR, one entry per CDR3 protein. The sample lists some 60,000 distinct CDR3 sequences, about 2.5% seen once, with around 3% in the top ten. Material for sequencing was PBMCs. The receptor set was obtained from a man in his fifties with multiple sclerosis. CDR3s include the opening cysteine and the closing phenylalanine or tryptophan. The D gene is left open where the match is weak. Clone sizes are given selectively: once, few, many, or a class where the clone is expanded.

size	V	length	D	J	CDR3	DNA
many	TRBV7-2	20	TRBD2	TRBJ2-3	CASSLRSVTSGGGSTDTQYF	TGTGCCAGCAGCTTAAGAAGTGTCACTAGCGGGGGGGGAAGCACAGATACGCAGTATTTT
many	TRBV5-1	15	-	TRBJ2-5	CASSLWARDEETQYF	TGCGCCAGCAGCTTGTGGGCCAGGGACGAAGAGACCCAGTACTTC
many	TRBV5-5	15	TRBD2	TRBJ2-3	CASSLSGGPSDTQYF	TGTGCCAGCAGCTTGTCGGGGGGGCCTTCAGATACGCAGTATTTT
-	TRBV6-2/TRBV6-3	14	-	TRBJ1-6	CASRNRAANSTLNF	TGTGCCAGCAGAAACCGGGCCGCTAATTCAACCCTCAACTTT
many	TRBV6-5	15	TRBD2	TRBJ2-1	CASSPTSGGFHEQFF	TGTGCCAGCAGCCCTACTAGCGGGGGCTTTCATGAGCAGTTCTTC
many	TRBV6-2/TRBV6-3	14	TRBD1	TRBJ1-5	CASSWTGGRQPQHF	TGTGCCAGCAGTTGGACAGGGGGTAGGCAGCCCCAGCATTTT
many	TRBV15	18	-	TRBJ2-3	CATSGGPIFGSFTDTQYF	TGTGCCACCAGCGGAGGACCTATATTTGGGAGCTTCACAGATACGCAGTATTTT
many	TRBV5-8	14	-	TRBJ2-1	CASSLEWSYNEQFF	TGTGCCAGCAGCTTGGAGTGGTCCTACAATGAGCAGTTCTTC
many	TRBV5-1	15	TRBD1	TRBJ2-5	CASSRPQGVQETQYF	TGCGCCAGCAGCCGGCCTCAGGGGGTACAAGAGACCCAGTACTTC
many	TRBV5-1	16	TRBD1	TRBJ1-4	CASSLRTGRTNEKLFF	TGCGCCAGCAGCCTAAGGACAGGCCGAACTAATGAAAAACTGTTTTTT
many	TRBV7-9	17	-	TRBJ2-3	CASSSTSTRTSTDTQYF	TGTGCCAGCAGCTCAACCTCTACTAGGACTAGCACAGATACGCAGTATTTT
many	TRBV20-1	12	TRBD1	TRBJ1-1	CSARQGGGEAFF	TGCAGTGCCCGACAGGGGGGAGGTGAAGCTTTCTTT
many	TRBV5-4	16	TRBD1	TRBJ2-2	CASSLPGQGAIGELFF	TGTGCCAGCAGCTTACCCGGACAGGGGGCCATCGGGGAGCTGTTTTTT
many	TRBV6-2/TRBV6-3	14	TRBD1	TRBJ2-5	CASKFGGQGETQYF	TGTGCCAGCAAGTTTGGTGGACAGGGGGAGACCCAGTACTTC
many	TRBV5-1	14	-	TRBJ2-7	CASSVRQGNYEQYF	TGCGCCAGCAGCGTGAGGCAGGGAAACTACGAGCAGTACTTC
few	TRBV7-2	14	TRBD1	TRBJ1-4	CASSPGGRNEKLFF	TGTGCCAGCAGCCCAGGGGGAAGGAATGAAAAACTGTTTTTT
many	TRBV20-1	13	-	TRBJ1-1	CSAMDILNTEAFF	TGCAGTGCGATGGATATTTTGAACACTGAAGCTTTCTTT
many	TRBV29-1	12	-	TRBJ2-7	CSVGDNSYEQYF	TGCAGCGTTGGAGACAACTCCTACGAGCAGTACTTC
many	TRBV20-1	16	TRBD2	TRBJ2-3	CSARDLYGGETDTQYF	TGCAGTGCTAGAGACTTATACGGGGGGGAGACAGATACGCAGTATTTT
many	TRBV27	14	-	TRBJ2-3	CASTLPTSTDTQYF	TGTGCCAGCACCCTCCCTACTAGCACAGATACGCAGTATTTT
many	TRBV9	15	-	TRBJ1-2	CASSGVQLANYGYTF	TGTGCCAGCAGCGGAGTGCAATTGGCTAACTATGGCTACACCTTC
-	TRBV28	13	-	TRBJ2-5	CASSLQLQETQYF	TGTGCCAGCAGTTTACAACTCCAAGAGACCCAGTACTTC
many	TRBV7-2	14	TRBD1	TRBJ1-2	CASTSGQDSSGYTF	TGTGCCAGCACCTCGGGACAGGACTCTAGTGGCTACACCTTC
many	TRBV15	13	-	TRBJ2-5	CATSTGPQETQYF	TGTGCCACCAGTACTGGGCCCCAAGAGACCCAGTACTTC
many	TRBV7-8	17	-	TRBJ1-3	CASSFAIGPSSGNTIYF	TGTGCCAGCAGCTTTGCGATAGGGCCTAGCTCTGGAAACACCATATATTTT
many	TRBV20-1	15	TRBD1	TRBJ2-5	CSAGSDRGLQETQYF	TGCAGTGCTGGCTCGGACAGGGGGCTGCAAGAGACCCAGTACTTC
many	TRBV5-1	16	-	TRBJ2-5	CASSRTALAAQETQYF	TGCGCCAGCAGCCGGACAGCGTTGGCGGCCCAAGAGACCCAGTACTTC
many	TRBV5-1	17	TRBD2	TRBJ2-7	CASSFGTSALIAYEQYF	TGCGCCAGCAGCTTTGGGACTAGCGCTTTAATTGCCTACGAGCAGTACTTC
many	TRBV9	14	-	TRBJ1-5	CASSVGGEDQPQHF	TGTGCCAGCAGCGTAGGAGGGGAGGATCAGCCCCAGCATTTT
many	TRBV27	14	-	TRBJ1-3	CASSLSLSGNTIYF	TGTGCCAGCAGTTTAAGTCTCTCTGGAAACACCATATATTTT
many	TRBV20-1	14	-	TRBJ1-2	CSATEPPLREGYTF	TGCAGTGCTACGGAGCCGCCTTTAAGGGAAGGCTACACCTTC
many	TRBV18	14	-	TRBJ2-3	CASSPVGVTDTQYF	TGTGCCAGCTCACCAGTGGGGGTTACAGATACGCAGTATTTT
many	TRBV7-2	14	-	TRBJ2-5	CASSYRQSQETQYF	TGTGCCAGCAGCTACCGACAGAGCCAAGAGACCCAGTACTTC
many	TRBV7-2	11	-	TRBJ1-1	CASSLQVEAFF	TGTGCCAGCAGCTTACAGGTTGAAGCTTTCTTT
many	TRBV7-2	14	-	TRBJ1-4	CASSLSGLEEKLFF	TGTGCCAGCAGCTTATCGGGGTTGGAGGAAAAACTGTTTTTT
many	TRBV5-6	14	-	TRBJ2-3	CASSARGLTDTQYF	TGTGCCAGCAGTGCCCGGGGACTCACAGATACGCAGTATTTT
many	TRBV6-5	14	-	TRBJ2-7	CASSYSQGRAEQYF	TGTGCCAGCAGTTACTCCCAGGGGAGGGCCGAGCAGTACTTC